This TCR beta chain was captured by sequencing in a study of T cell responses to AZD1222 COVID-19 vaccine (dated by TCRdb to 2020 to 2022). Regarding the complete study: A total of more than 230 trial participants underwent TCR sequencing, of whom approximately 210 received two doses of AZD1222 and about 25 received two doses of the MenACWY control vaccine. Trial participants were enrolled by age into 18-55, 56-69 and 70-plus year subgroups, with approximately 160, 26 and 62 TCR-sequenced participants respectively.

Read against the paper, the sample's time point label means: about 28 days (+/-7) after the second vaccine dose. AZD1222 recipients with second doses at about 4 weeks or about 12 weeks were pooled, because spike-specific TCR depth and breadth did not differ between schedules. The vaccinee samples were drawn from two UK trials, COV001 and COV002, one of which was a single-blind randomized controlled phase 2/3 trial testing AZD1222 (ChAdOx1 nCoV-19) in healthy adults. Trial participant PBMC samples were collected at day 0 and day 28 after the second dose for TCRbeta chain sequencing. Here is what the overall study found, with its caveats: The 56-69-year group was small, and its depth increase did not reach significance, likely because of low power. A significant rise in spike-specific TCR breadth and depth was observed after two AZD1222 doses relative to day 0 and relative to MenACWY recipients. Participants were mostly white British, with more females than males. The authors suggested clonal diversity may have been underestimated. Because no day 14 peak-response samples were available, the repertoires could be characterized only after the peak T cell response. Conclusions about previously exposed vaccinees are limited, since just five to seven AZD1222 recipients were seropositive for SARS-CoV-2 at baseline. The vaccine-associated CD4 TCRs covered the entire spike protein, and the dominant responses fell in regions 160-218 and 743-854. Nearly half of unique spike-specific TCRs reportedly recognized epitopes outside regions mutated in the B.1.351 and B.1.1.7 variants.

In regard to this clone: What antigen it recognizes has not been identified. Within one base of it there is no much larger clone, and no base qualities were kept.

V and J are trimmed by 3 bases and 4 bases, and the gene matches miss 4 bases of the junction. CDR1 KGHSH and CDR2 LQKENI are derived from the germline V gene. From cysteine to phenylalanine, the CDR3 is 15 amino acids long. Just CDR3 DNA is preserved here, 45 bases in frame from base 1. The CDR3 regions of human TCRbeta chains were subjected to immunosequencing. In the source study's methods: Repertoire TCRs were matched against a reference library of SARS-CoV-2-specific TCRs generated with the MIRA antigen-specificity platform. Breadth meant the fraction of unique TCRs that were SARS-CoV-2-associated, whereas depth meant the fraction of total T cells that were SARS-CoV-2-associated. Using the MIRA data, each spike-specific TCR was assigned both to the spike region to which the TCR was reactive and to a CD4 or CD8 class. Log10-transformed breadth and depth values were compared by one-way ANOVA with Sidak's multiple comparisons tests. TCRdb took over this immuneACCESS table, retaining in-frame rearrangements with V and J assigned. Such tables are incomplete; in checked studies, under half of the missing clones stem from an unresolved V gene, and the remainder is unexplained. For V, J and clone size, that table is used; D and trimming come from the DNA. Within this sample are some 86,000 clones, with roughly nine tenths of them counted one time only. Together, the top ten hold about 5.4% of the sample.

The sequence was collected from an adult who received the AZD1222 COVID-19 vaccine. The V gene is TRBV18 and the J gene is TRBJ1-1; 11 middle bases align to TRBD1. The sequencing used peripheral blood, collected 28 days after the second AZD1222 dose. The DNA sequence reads TGTGCCAGCTCACCTGGACAGGGGGCGAGCACTGAAGCTTTCTTT. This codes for CASSPGQGASTEAFF.